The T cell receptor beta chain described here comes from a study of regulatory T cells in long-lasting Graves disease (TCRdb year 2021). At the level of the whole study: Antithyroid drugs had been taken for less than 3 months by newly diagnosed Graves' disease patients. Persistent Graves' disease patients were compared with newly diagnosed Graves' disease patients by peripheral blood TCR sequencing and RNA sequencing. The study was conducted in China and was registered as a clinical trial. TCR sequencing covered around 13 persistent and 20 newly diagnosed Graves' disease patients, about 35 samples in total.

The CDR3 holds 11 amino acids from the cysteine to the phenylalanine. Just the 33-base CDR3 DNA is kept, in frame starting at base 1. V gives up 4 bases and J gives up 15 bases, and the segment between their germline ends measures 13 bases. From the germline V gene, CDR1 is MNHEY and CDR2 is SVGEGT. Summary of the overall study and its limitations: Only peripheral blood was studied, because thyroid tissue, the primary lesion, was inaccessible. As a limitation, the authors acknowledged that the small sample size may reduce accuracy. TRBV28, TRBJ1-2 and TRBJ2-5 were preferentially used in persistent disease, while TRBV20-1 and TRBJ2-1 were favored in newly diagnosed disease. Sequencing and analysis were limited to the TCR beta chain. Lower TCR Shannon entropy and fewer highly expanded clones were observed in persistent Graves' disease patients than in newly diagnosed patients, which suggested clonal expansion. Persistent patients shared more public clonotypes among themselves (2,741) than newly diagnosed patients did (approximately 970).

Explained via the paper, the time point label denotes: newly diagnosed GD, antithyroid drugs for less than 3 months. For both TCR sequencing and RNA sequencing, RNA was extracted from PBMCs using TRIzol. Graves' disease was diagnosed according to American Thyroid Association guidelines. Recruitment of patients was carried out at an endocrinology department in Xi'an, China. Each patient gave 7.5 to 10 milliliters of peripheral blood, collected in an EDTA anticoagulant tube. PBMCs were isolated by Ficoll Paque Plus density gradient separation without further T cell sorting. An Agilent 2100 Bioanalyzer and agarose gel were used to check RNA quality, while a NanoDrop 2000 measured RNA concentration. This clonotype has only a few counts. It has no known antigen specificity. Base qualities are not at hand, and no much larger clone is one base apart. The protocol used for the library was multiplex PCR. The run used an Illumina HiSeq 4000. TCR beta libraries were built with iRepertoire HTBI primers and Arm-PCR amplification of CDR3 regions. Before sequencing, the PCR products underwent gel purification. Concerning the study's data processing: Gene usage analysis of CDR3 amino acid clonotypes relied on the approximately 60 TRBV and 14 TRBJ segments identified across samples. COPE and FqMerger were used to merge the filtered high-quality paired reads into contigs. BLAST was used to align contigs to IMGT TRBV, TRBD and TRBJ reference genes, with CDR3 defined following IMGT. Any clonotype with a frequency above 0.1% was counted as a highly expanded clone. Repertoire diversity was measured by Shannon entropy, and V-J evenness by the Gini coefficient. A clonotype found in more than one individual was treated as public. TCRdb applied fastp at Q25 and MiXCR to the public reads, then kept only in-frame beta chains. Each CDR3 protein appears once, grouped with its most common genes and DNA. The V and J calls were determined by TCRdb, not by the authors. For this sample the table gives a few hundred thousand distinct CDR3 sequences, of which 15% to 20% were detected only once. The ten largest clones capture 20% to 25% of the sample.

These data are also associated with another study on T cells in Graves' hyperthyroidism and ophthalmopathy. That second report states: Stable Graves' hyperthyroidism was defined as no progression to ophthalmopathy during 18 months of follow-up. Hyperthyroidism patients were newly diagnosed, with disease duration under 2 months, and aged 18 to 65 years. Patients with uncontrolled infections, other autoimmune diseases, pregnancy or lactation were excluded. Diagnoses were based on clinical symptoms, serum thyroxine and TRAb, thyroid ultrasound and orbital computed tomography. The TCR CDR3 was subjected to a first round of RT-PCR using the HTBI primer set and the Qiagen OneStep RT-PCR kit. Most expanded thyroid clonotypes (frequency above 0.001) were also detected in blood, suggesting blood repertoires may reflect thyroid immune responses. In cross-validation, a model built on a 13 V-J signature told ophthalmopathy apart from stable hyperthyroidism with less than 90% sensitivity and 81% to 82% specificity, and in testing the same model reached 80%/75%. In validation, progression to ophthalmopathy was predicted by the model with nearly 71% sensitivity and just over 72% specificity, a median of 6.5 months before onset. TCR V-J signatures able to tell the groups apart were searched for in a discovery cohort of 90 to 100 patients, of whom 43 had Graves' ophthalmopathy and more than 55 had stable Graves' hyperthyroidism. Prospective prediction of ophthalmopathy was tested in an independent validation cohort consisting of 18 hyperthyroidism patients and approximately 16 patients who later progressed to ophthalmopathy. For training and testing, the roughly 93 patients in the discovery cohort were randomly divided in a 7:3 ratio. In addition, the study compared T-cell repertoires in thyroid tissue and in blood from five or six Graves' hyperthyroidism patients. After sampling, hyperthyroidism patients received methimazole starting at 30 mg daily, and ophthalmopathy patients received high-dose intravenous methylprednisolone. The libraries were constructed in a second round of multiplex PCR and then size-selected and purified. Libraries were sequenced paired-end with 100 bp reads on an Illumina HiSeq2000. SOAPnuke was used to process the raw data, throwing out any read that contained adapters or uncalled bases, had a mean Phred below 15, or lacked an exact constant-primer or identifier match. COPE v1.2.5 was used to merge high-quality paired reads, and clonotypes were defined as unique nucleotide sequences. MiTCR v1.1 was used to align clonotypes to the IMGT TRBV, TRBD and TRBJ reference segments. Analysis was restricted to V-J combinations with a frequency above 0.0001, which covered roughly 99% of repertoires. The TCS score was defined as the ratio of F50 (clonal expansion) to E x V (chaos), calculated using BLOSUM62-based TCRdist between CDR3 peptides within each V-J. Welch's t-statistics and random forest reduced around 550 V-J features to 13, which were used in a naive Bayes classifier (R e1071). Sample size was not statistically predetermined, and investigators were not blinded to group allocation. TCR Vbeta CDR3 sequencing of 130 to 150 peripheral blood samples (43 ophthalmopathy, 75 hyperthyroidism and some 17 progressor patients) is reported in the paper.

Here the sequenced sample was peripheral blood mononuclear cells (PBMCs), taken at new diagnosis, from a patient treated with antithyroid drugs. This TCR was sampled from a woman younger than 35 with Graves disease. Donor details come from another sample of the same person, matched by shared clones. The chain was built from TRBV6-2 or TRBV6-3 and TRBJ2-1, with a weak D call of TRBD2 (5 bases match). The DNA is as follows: TGTGCCAGCAGTTCGGCGGGTGTTGGGTTCTTC. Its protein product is CASSSAGVGFF.